This entry lists 6 T cell receptor beta chains sequenced from one sample in a study of T-cell reconstitution after alpha-beta-depleted transplantation in children. The authors prepared the TCRbeta library with unique molecular identifiers. Via MiXCR, TCRdb re-called the PCR reads, giving one row per CDR3 protein. Of hundreds of thousands of distinct CDR3 sequences in the sample, 20% to 25% were seen once. Sequencing used PBMCs, mostly from graft donor cells, obtained 360 days after TCRalphabeta/CD19-depleted stem cell transplant. These receptor sequences come from a boy under three years old who had a stem cell transplant for acute myeloid leukemia, so the T cells may come from the graft donor.

V and J are TRBV6-1 and TRBJ2-7, with TRBD1 matching over 9 bases. CDR1 MNHNS and CDR2 SASEGT come from the germline V gene. The CDR3 consists of 14 residues. Trimming removed 7 bases from V and 0 bases from J; junction bases left unmatched: 4. The CDR3 nucleotides are TGTGCCAGCAAACCGGACAGGGGCTCCTACGAGCAGTACTTC. Translating gives CASKPDRGSYEQYF.

The rearrangement links TRBV2 to TRBJ2-2; 9 nucleotides agree with TRBD1. V trimming: 9 bases; J trimming: 5 bases; junction bases outside the gene matches: 4. Germline V CDR1 and CDR2: SNHLY, FYNNEI. This CDR3 has 13 residues. Here the CDR3 DNA reads TGTGCCAGAAGGACAGGGGTAACCGGGGAGCTGTTTTTT. Amino acid sequence: CARRTGVTGELFF.

The count of this clonotype is one. The chain carries TRBV9 and TRBJ2-3; D might be TRBD2 (6 bases). V was clipped by 5 bases and J by 2 bases, with 15 bases between them. The length of the CDR3 is 15 residues. CDR1 and CDR2 (germline): SGDLS, YYNGEE. CDR3 sequence (DNA): TGTGCCAGCAGTAGGACGGGGGAGCTCACAGATACGCAGTATTTT. Amino acid sequence: CASSRTGELTDTQYF. The complete variable domain, with remaining parts taken from reference TRBV9 and TRBJ2-3, reads DSGVTQTPKHLITATGQRVTLRCSPRSGDLSVYWYQQSLDQGLQFLIQYYNGEERAKGNILERFSAQQFPDLHSELNLSSLELGDSALYFCASSRTGELTDTQYFGPGTRLTVL.

This clonotype has ten or more counts. This chain uses TRBV4-3 with TRBJ2-1, with TRBD1 identical over 8 bases. Germline-derived CDR1 and CDR2 are LGHNA and YSLEER. Trimming at V came to 3 bases and at J to 6 bases, leaving 10 bases not matched to a gene. The CDR3 runs to 16 residues. CDR3 sequence (DNA): TGCGCCAGCAGCCAGGGTGGGACAGGAGCGGGCAATGAGCAGTTCTTC. Its protein product is CASSQGGTGAGNEQFF.

This clonotype was seen only a few times. The rearrangement uses TRBV6-2 or TRBV6-3 and TRBJ2-7; D might be TRBD2 (7 bases). Germline values: CDR1 MNHEY, CDR2 SVGEGT. The germline V and J ends were trimmed by 7 bases and 0 bases, with 16 bases remaining between them. The CDR3 length is 15 residues. Here the CDR3 DNA reads TGTGCCAGCACCGGGAGGCAGGGGCACTCCTACGAGCAGTACGTC. The encoded protein is CASTGRQGHSYEQYV.

This clonotype was seen more than once but under ten times. The chain uses TRBV7-2 and TRBJ2-7; D perhaps matches TRBD1 (7 bases). Germline values: CDR1 SGHTA, CDR2 FQGNSA. The CDR3 has 15 amino acids. Trimming pared 4 bases from V and 3 bases from J, leaving 16 bases between. The CDR3, as DNA: TGTGCCAGCAGCTCTAGGCGGGACAGATACTACGAGCAGTACTTC. As protein: CASSSRRDRYYEQYF.